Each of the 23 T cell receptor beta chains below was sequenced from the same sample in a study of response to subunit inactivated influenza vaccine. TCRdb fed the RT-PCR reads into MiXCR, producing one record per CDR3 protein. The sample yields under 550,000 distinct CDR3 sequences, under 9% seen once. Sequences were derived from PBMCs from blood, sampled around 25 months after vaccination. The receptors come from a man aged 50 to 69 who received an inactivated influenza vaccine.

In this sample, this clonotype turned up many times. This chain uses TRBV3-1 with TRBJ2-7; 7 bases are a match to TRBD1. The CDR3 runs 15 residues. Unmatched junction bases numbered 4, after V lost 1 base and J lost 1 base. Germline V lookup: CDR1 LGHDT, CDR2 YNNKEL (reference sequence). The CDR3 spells CASSQARGRSYEQYF. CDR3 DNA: TGTGCCAGCAGCCAAGCTAGGGGGCGATCCTACGAGCAGTACTTC.

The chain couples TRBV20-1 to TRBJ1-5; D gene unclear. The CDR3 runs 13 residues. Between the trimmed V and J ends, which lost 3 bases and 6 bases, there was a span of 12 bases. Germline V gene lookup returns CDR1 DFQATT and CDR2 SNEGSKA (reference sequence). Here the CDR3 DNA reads TGCAGTGCTAGGTTTAAGCAGAGTCAGCCCCAGCATTTT. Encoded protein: CSARFKQSQPQHF.

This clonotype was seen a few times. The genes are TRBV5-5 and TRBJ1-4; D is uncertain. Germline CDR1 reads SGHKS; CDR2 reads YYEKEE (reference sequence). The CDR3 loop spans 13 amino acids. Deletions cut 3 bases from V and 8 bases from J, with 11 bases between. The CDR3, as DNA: TGTGCCAGCAGCTCCATGGGCGGGGAAAAACTGTTTTTT. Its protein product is CASSSMGGEKLFF. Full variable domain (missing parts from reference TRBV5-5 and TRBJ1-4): DAGVTQSPTHLIKTRGQQVTLRCSPISGHKSVSWYQQVLGQGPQFIFQYYEKEERGRGNFPDRFSARQFPNYSSELNVNALLLGDSALYLCASSSMGGEKLFFGSGTQLSVL.

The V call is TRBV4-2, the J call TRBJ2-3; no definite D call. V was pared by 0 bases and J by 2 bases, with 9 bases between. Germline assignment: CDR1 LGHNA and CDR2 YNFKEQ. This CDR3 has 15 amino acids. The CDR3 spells CASSQDQANTDTQYF. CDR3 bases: TGTGCCAGCAGCCAAGATCAAGCGAACACAGATACGCAGTATTTT.

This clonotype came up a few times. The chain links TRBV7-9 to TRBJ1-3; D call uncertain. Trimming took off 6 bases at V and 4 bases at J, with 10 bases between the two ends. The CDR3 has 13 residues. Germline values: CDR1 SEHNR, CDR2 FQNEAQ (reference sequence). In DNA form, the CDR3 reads TGTGCCAGCAGACGAGGAACCGGAAACACCATATATTTT. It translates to CASRRGTGNTIYF.

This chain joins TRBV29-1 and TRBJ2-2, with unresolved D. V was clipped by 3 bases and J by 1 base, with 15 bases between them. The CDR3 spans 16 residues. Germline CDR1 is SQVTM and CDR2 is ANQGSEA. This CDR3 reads CSVERRRFGNTGELFF. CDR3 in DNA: TGCAGCGTTGAGAGGCGCCGGTTCGGGAACACCGGGGAGCTGTTTTTT.

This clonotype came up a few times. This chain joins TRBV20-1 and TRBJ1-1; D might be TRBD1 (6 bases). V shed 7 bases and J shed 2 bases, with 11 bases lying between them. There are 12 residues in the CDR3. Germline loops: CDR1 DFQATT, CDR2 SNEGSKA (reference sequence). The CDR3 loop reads CSGRDTNTEAFF. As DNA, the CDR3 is TGCAGTGGTCGGGACACCAACACTGAAGCTTTCTTT.

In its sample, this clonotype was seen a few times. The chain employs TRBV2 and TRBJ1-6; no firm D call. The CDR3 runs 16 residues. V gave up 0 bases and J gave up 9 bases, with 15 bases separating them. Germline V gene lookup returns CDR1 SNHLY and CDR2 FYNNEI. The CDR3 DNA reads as TGTGCCAGCAGTGAAGCACAGATTCAAATAGGTTCACCCCTCCACTTT. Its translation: CASSEAQIQIGSPLHF.

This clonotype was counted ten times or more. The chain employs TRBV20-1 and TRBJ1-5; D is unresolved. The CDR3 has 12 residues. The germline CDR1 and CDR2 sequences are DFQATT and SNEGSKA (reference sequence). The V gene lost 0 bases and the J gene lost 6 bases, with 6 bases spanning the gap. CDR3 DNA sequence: TGCAGTGCTAGAGATCCTAGTCAGCCCCAGCATTTT. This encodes CSARDPSQPQHF.

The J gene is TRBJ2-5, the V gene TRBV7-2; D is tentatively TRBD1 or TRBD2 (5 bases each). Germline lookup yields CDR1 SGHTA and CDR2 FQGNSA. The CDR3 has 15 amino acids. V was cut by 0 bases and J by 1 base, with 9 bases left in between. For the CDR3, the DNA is TGTGCCAGCAGCTTAGCACGGGGCGCCCAAGAGACCCAGTACTTC. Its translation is CASSLARGAQETQYF.

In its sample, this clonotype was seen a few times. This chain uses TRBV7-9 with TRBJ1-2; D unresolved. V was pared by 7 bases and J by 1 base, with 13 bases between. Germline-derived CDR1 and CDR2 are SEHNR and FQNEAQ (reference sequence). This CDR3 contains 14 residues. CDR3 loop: CASIDREHNYGYTF. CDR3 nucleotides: TGTGCCAGCATCGACCGTGAGCATAACTATGGCTACACCTTC. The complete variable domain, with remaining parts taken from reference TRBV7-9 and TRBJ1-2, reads DTGVSQNPRHKITKRGQNVTFRCDPISEHNRLYWYRQTLGQGPEFLTYFQNEAQLEKSRLLSDRFSAERPKGSFSTLEIQRTEQGDSAMYLCASIDREHNYGYTFGSGTRLTVV.

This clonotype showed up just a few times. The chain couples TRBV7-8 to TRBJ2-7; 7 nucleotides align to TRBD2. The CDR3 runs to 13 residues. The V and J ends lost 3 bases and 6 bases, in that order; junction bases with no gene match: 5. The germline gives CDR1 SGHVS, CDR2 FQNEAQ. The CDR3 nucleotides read TGTGCCAGCAGCTTTTCACAGCGGGGCGAGCAGTACTTC. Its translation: CASSFSQRGEQYF.

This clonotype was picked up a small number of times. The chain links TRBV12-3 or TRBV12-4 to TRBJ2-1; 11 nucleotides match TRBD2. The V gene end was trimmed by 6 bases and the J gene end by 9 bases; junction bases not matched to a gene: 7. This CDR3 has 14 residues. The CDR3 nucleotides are TGTGCCAGCAGCCTACTAGCGGGAGAAGGTGAGCAGTTCTTC. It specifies CASSLLAGEGEQFF.

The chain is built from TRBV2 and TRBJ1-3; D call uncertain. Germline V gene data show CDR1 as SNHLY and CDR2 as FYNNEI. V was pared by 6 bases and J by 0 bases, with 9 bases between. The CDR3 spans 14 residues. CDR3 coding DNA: TGTGCCAGCAGCCTCCGGGACTCTGGAAACACCATATATTTT. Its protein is CASSLRDSGNTIYF.

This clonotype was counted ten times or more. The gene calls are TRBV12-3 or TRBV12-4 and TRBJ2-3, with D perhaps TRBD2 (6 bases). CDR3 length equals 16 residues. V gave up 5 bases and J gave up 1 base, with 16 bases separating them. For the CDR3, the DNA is TGTGCCAGCAGTGCAGGCGGGGCCCATCGCACAGATACGCAGTATTTT. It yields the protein CASSAGGAHRTDTQYF.

The CDR3 spells CSVQEGTMNTEAFF. For the CDR3, the DNA is TGCAGCGTCCAGGAGGGTACCATGAACACTGAAGCTTTCTTT. This chain connects TRBV29-1 to TRBJ1-1; D gene uncertain. The germline CDR1 and CDR2 sequences are SQVTM and ANQGSEA. Trimming shortened V by 6 bases and J by 0 bases, and 14 bases separated the two germline ends. The CDR3 runs to 14 residues.

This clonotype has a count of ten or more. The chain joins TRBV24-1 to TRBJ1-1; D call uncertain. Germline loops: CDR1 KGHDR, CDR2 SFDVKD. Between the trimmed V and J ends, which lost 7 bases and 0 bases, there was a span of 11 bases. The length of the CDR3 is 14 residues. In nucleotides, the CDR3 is TGTGCCACCAGAGAGGAAGGGATGAACACTGAAGCTTTCTTT. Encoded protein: CATREEGMNTEAFF.

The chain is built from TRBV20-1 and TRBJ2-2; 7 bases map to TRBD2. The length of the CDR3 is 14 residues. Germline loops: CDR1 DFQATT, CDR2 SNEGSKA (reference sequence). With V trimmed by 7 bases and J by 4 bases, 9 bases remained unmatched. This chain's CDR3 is CSGRDYSLTGELFF. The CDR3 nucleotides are TGCAGTGGTCGGGACTACTCCCTCACCGGGGAGCTGTTTTTT.

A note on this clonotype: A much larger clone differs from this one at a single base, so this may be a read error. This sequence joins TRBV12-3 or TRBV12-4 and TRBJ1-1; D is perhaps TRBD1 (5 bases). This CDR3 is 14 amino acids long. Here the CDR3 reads CASSIGHMNAEAFF. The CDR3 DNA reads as TGTGCCAGCAGTATAGGACACATGAACGCTGAAGCTTTCTTT.

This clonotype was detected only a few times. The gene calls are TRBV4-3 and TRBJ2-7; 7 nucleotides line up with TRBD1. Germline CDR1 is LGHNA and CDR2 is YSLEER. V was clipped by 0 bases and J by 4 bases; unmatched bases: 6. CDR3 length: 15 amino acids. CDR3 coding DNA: TGCGCCAGCAGCCAAGAGGTAGGACAGGATTACGAGCAGTACTTC. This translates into CASSQEVGQDYEQYF.

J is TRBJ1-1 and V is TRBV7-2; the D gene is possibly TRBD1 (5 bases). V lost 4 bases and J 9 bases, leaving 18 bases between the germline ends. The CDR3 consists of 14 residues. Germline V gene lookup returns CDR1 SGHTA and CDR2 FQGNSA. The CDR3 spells CASSSRQSRDQAFF. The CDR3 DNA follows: TGTGCCAGCAGCTCCAGACAGAGCAGGGATCAAGCTTTCTTT.

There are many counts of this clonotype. This chain's CDR3 is CASSFQQGLSEQYF. In nucleotides, the CDR3 is TGTGCCAGCAGCTTCCAACAGGGGCTCAGCGAGCAGTACTTC. The chain couples TRBV7-2 to TRBJ2-7; the match to TRBD1 covers 7 bases. Germline V gives CDR1 SGHTA, CDR2 FQGNSA. The CDR3 spans 14 residues. The V gene end was trimmed by 3 bases and the J gene end by 6 bases; junction bases not matched to a gene: 8.

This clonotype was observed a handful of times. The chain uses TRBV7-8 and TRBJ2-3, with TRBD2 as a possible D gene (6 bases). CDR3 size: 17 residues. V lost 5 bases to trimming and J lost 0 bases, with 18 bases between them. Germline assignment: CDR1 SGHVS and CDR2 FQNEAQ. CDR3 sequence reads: CASSPVAGRDSTDTQYF. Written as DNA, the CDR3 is TGTGCCAGCAGCCCCGTTGCGGGGCGAGATAGCACAGATACGCAGTATTTT.